This entry lists 3 T cell receptor beta chains sequenced from one sample in a study of blood T cells in healthy people across ages. A second PCR of 7 to 11 cycles used a sample-barcoded 5' primer and a J-beta primer mix. TCRdb ran MiXCR on the 5' RACE reads and lists one entry per CDR3 protein. The table has around 820,000 distinct CDR3 sequences, around 25% seen once. These records were also assigned to another study, of T cells of mothers and their children.

Sequenced sample: blood. The origin of the receptors is a boy under 18 in good health.

The rearrangement links TRBV6-5 to TRBJ1-2, with D possibly being TRBD1 (6 bases). The CDR3 length is 13 residues. The V end lost 2 bases, the J end lost 8 bases, and 12 bases lay between the germline ends. The V gene's germline CDR1 is MNHEY and CDR2 SVGAGI. The CDR3 region has the DNA TGTGCCAGCAGTTACCGTACAGGGCGCGGCTACACCTTC. It encodes CASSYRTGRGYTF.

This clonotype showed up just a few times. V gene TRBV7-2 combines with J gene TRBJ1-2; D is ambiguous. The V and J ends lost 2 bases and 4 bases respectively, with 14 bases between them. This CDR3 region has 15 residues. CDR1 and CDR2 from the germline V gene are SGHTA and FQGNSA. The CDR3 bases are TGTGCCAGCAGCTTATCCGCGGAACGGCCCTATGGCTACACCTTC. Protein: CASSLSAERPYGYTF.

The chain employs TRBV29-1 and TRBJ2-1; no firm D call. The CDR3 runs to 11 residues. Between the trimmed V and J ends, which lost 3 bases and 4 bases, there was a span of 4 bases. Germline V CDR1 and CDR2: SQVTM, ANQGSEA. Here the CDR3 DNA reads TGCAGCGTTGACGTATACAATGAGCAGTTCTTC. Its translation: CSVDVYNEQFF.